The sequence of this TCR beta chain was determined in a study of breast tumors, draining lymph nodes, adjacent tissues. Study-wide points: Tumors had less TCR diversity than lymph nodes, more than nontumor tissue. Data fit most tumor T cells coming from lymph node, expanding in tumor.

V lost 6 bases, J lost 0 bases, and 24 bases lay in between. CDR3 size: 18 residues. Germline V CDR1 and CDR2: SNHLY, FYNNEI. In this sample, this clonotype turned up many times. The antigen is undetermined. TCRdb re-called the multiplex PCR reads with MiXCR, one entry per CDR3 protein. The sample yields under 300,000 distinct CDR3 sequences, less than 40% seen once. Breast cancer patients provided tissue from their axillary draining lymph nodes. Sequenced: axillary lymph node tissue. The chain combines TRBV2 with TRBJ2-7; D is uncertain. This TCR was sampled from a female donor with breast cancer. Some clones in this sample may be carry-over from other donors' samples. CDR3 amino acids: CASSGSPHGSVSSYEQYF. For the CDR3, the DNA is TGTGCCAGCAGCGGATCCCCCCACGGAAGCGTCAGCTCCTACGAGCAGTACTTC.